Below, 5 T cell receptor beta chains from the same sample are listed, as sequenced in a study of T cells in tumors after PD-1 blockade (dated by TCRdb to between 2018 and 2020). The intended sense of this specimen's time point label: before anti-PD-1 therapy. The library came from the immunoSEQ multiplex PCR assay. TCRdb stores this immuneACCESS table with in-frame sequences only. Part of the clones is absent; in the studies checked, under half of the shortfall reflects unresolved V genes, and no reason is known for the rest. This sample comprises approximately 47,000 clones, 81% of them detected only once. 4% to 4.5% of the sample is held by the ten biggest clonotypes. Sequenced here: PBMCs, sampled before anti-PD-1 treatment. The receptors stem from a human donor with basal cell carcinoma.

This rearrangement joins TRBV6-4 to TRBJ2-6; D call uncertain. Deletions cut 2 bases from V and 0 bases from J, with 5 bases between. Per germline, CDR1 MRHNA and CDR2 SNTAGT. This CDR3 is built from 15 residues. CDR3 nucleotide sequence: TGTGCCAGCAGTGACAGGTACTCTGGGGCCAACGTCCTGACTTTC. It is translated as CASSDRYSGANVLTF.

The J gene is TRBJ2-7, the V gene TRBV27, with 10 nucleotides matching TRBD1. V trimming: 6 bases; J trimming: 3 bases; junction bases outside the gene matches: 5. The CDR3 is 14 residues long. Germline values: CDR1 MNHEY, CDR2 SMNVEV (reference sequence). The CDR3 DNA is TGTGCCAGCAGGGGACAGGGGTGGATCTACGAGCAGTACTTC. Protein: CASRGQGWIYEQYF.

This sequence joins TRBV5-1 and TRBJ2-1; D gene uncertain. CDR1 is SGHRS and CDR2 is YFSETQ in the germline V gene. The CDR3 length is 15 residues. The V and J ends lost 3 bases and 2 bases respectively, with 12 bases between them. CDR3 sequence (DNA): TGCGCCAGCAGCTCAGAGGTAGAAGCCTACAATGAGCAGTTCTTC. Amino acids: CASSSEVEAYNEQFF.

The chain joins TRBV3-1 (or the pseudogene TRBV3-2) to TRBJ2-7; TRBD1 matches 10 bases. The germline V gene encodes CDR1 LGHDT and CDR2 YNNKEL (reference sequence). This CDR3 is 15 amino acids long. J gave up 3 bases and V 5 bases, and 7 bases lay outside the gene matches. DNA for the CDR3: TGTGCCAGCAGCAATCACCGGGACAGGGGCTACGAGCAGTACTTC. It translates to CASSNHRDRGYEQYF.

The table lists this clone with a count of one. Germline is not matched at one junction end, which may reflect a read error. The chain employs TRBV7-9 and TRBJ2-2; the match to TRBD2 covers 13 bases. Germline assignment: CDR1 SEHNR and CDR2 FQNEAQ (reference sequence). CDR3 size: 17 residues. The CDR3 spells CASSPGLAGPQGGKLFF. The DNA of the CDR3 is TGTGCCAGCAGCCCGGGACTAGCGGGGCCCCAGGGCGGGAAGCTGTTTTTT. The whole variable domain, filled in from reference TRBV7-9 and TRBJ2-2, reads DTGVSQNPRHKITKRGQNVTFRCDPISEHNRLYWYRQTLGQGPEFLTYFQNEAQLEKSRLLSDRFSAERPKGSFSTLEIQRTEQGDSAMYLCASSPGLAGPQGGKLFFGEGSRLTVL.